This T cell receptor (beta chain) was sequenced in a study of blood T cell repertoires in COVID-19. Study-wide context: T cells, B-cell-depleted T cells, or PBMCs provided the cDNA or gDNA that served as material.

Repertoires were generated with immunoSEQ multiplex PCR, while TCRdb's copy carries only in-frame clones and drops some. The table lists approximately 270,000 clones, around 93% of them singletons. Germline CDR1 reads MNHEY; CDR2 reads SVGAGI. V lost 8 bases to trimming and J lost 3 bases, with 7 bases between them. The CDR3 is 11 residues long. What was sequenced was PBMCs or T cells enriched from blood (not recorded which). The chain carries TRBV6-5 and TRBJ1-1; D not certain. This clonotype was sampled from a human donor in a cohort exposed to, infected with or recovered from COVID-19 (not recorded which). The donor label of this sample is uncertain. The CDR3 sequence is CASRRDTEAFF. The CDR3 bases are TGTGCCAGCCGGCGGGACACTGAAGCTTTCTTT.